This T cell receptor (beta chain) stems from a study of T-cell reconstitution after alpha-beta-depleted transplantation in children. A TCRbeta library incorporating unique molecular identifiers was prepared. TCRdb re-analysed the PCR reads in MiXCR, keeping a single row per CDR3 protein. There are 450,000 to 500,000 distinct CDR3 sequences in the sample; about 12% occur only once, and about 5% lies in the top ten. The germline V gene encodes CDR1 ENHRY and CDR2 SYGVKD. Germline trimming cut 10 bases from V and 1 base from J; bases unmatched to any gene: 5. The CDR3 contains 14 residues. This clonotype showed up many times.

The source material was PBMCs from the stem cell graft donor, sampled from the stem cell graft. This clonotype was obtained from a human donor who donated a stem cell graft to a child with combined immunodeficiency. The chain joins TRBV10-3 to TRBJ2-3; 10 bases agree with TRBD1. CDR3 residues: CATLGTGGTDTQYF. The CDR3 DNA sequence: TGTGCCACCCTCGGGACAGGGGGCACAGATACGCAGTATTTT.